This entry lists 2 T cell receptor beta chains sequenced from one sample in a study of T cells in Graves' hyperthyroidism and ophthalmopathy. Using RNA transcripts as the source, TCR beta CDR3 regions were amplified. HTBI primers were used for first-round RT-PCR of the TCR CDR3. In TCRdb, the multiplex PCR reads were re-called with MiXCR into one record per CDR3 protein. The sample holds around 800,000 distinct CDR3 sequences, 35% to 45% seen once. Sequenced: blood. The receptors originated from a man between 18 and 29 years old with Graves' hyperthyroidism.

The V call is TRBV7-2, the J call TRBJ1-6; D might be TRBD1 (6 bases). Trimming cost V 5 bases and J 11 bases, with 31 bases left between them. CDR1 and CDR2 from the germline V gene are SGHTA and FQGNSA. The CDR3 runs 19 residues. The CDR3 sequence is CASSPSQGSGLTPSAPLHF. CDR3 DNA: TGTGCCAGCAGCCCATCACAGGGCTCGGGACTCACCCCAAGTGCACCCCTCCACTTT.

The CDR3 DNA sequence: TGTGCCAGCAGTTACGGGTTGGGGGATGAAAAACTGTTTTTT. This encodes CASSYGLGDEKLFF. The chain uses TRBV6-5 and TRBJ1-4; D is perhaps TRBD1 (5 bases). CDR1 is MNHEY, CDR2 SVGAGI, per germline. This CDR3 region has 14 residues. Trimming shortened V by 2 bases and J by 6 bases, and 10 bases separated the two germline ends.